These T cell receptor beta chains were read from a single sample in a study of blood T cells in healthy people across ages. MiXCR was run by TCRdb on the 5' RACE reads, yielding one entry per CDR3 protein. This sample has about a million distinct CDR3 sequences, with roughly 43% found just once. The source material was blood. These receptors all stem from a man aged 25 to 45 in good health. Each CDR3 is given with its conserved first and last residue. The order of the fields is D gene, V gene, clone size, J gene, CDR3 DNA, CDR3 protein. A D gene is named only where the DNA matches it firmly. Clone size is stated in some rows and not others, as once, few, many or a class when expanded.

D gene: TRBD2
V gene: TRBV7-9
clone size: -
J gene: TRBJ2-5
CDR3 DNA: TGTGCCAGCAGTGGACTAGCGAGAGGTTGGGAGACCCAGTACTTC
CDR3 protein: CASSGLARGWETQYF

D gene: -
V gene: TRBV7-2
clone size: many
J gene: TRBJ2-5
CDR3 DNA: TGTGCCAGCAGTTCGGACGGGGGACAGACCCAGTACTTC
CDR3 protein: CASSSDGGQTQYF

D gene: -
V gene: TRBV10-3
clone size: once
J gene: TRBJ2-2
CDR3 DNA: TGTGCCCTCCGTGAGGGGGGCCACTTCGCGAACACCGGGGAGCTGTTTTTT
CDR3 protein: CALREGGHFANTGELFF

D gene: TRBD1
V gene: TRBV6-2/TRBV6-3
clone size: -
J gene: TRBJ1-5
CDR3 DNA: TGTGCCGGTCGCCCTCACATGACAGGGGACAATCAGCCCCAGCATTTT
CDR3 protein: CAGRPHMTGDNQPQHF

D gene: TRBD1
V gene: TRBV9
clone size: -
J gene: TRBJ2-5
CDR3 DNA: TGTGCCAGCAGCGTAGACACAGGGGAGTACAATGAGCAGTACTTC
CDR3 protein: CASSVDTGEYNEQYF

D gene: TRBD2
V gene: TRBV4-1
clone size: few
J gene: TRBJ2-3
CDR3 DNA: TGCGCCAGCAGCCAAGATCCCCTCTGGACTAGCGGGGGATCCACAGATACGCAGTATTTT
CDR3 protein: CASSQDPLWTSGGSTDTQYF

D gene: TRBD1
V gene: TRBV2
clone size: -
J gene: TRBJ2-1
CDR3 DNA: TGTGCCAACAGTGCGGGACAGGGGGGCGAGCAGTTCTTC
CDR3 protein: CANSAGQGGEQFF

D gene: -
V gene: TRBV6-6
clone size: -
J gene: TRBJ2-7
CDR3 DNA: TGTGCCAGCAGTTACGGAGGGGGGAACGAGCAGTACTTC
CDR3 protein: CASSYGGGNEQYF

D gene: -
V gene: TRBV12-5
clone size: -
J gene: TRBJ2-1
CDR3 DNA: TGTGCTAGTGGTTTGGCGGATGAGCAGTTCTTC
CDR3 protein: CASGLADEQFF

D gene: -
V gene: TRBV4-1
clone size: -
J gene: TRBJ2-5
CDR3 DNA: TGCGCCAGCAGCTCCCAGGTAGGGGACAATGAGCAGTACTTC
CDR3 protein: CASSSQVGDNEQYF

D gene: -
V gene: TRBV4-1
clone size: -
J gene: TRBJ2-7
CDR3 DNA: TGCGCCAGCAGCCATCCCAAGGGGCACGGCTCCTACGAGCAGTACTTC
CDR3 protein: CASSHPKGHGSYEQYF

D gene: -
V gene: TRBV25-1
clone size: few
J gene: TRBJ1-4
CDR3 DNA: TGTGCCAGCAGTGACCCACGGACAGACGAAAAACTGTTTTTT
CDR3 protein: CASSDPRTDEKLFF

D gene: -
V gene: TRBV7-3
clone size: -
J gene: TRBJ1-1
CDR3 DNA: TGTGCCAGCAGCTTTACCGGGGGGTCTCAGGCTTTCTTT
CDR3 protein: CASSFTGGSQAFF

D gene: TRBD1
V gene: TRBV6-1
clone size: -
J gene: TRBJ1-2
CDR3 DNA: TGCGCCAGCAGTGCCAGGGGACAGGGCTATGGCGACACCTTC
CDR3 protein: CASSARGQGYGDTF